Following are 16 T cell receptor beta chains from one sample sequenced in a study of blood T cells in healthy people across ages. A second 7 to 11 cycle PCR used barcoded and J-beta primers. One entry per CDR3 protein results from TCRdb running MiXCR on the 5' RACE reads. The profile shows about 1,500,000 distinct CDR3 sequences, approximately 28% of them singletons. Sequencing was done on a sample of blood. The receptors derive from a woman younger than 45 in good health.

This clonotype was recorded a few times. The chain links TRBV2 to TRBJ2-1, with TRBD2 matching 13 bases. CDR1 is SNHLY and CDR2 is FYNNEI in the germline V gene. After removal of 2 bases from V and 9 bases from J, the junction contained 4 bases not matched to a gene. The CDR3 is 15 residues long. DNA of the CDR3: TGTGCCAGCAGTGAACTTACTAGCGGGAGGGGTGAGCAGTTCTTC. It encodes CASSELTSGRGEQFF.

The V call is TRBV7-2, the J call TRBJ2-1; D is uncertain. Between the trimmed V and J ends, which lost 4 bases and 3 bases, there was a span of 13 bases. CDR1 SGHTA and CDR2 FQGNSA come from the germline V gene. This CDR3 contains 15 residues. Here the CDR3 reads CASSSHPTGYNEQFF. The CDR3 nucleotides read TGTGCCAGCAGCTCCCACCCCACCGGCTACAATGAGCAGTTCTTC. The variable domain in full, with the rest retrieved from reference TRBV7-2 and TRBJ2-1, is GAGVSQSPSNKVTEKGKDVELRCDPISGHTALYWYRQSLGQGLEFLIYFQGNSAPDKSGLPSDRFSAERTGGSVSTLTIQRTQQEDSAVYLCASSSHPTGYNEQFFGPGTRLTVL.

The CDR3 loop reads CASSVETGTGELFF. In DNA form, the CDR3 reads TGTGCCAGCAGTGTGGAGACTGGGACCGGGGAGCTGTTTTTT. V gene TRBV2 combines with J gene TRBJ2-2; D gene uncertain. Germline V lookup: CDR1 SNHLY, CDR2 FYNNEI. Trimming shortened V by 4 bases and J by 5 bases, and 11 bases separated the two germline ends. The CDR3 has 14 amino acids.

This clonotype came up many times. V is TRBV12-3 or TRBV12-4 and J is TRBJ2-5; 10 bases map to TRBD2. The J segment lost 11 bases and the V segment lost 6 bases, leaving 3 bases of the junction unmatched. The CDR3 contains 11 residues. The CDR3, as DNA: TGTGCCAGCAGCCAAGCGGGGGGGCAGTACTTC. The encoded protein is CASSQAGGQYF.

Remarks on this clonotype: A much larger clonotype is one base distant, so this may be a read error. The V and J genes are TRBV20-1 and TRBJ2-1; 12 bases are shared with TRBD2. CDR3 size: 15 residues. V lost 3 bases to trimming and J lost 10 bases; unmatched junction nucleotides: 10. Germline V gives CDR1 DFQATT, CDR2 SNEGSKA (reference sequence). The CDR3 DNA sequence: TGCAGTGCTAGGGCTAGCGGGGGGGACTCCTACGAGCAGTTCTTC. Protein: CSARASGGDSYEQFF.

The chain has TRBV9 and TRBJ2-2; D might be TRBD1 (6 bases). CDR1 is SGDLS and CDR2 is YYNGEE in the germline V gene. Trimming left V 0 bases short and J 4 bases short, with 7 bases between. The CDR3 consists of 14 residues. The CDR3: CASSVGQATGELFF. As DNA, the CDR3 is TGTGCCAGCAGCGTAGGACAGGCCACCGGGGAGCTGTTTTTT.

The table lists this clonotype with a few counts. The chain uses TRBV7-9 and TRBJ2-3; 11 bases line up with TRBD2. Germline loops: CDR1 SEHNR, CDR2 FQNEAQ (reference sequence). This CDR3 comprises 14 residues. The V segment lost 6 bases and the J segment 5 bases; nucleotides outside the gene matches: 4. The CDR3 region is CASSPSGGLDTQYF. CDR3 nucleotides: TGTGCCAGCAGTCCTAGCGGGGGGTTAGATACGCAGTATTTT.

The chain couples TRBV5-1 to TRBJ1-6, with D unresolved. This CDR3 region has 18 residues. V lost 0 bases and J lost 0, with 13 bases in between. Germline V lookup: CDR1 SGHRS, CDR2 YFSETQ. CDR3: CASSLVGSASSYNSPLHF. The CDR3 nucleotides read TGCGCCAGCAGCTTGGTCGGTTCGGCTTCCTCCTATAATTCACCCCTCCACTTT.

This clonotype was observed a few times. DNA for the CDR3: TGTGCCAGCAGTAATCTGGGACAGCCAACCGAAGAGACCCAGTACTTC. It specifies CASSNLGQPTEETQYF. This rearrangement joins TRBV2 to TRBJ2-5, with TRBD1 identical over 7 bases. Germline V gene sequence: CDR1 SNHLY, CDR2 FYNNEI. The CDR3 is 16 amino acids. V dropped 5 bases and J dropped 3; count of bases not matched to a gene: 12.

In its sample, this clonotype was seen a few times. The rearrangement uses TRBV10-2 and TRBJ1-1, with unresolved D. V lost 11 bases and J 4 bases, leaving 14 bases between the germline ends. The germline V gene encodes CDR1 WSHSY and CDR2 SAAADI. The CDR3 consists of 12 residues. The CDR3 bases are TGCGCCTGCCATGTCGCGGGCACTGAAGCTTTCTTT. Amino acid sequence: CACHVAGTEAFF.

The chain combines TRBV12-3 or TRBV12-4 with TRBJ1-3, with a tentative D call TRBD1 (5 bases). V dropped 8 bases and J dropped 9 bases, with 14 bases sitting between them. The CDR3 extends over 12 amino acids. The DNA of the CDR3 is TGTGCCAGCCGGCAGTTCGGGGGCACCATATATTTT. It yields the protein CASRQFGGTIYF.

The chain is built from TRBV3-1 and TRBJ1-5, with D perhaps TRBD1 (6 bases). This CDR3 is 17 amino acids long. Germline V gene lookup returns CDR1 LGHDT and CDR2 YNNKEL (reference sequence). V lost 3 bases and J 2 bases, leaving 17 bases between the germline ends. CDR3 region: CASSQGGAGAGNQPQHF. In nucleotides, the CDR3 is TGTGCCAGCAGCCAGGGGGGGGCAGGGGCTGGCAATCAGCCCCAGCATTTT.

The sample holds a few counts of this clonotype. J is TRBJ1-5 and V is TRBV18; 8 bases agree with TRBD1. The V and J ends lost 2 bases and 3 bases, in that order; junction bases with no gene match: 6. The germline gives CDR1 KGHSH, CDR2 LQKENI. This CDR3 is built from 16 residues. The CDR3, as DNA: TGTGCCAGCTCACCATCCGACAGGGGACTCAATCAGCCCCAGCATTTT. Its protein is CASSPSDRGLNQPQHF.

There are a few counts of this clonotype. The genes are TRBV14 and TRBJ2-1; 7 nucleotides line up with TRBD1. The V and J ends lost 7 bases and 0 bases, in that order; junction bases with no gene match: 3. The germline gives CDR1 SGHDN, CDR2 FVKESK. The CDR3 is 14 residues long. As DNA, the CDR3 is TGTGCCAGCAAAAGGGGGCACTCCTACAATGAGCAGTTCTTC. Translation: CASKRGHSYNEQFF.

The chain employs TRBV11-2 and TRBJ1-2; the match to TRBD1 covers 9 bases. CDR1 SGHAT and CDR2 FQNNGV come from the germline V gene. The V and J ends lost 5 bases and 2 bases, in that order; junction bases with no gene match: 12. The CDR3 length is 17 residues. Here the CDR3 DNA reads TGTGCCAGCAGCCACAGTGCGGCCGGGACAGGGAACTATGGCTACACCTTC. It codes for CASSHSAAGTGNYGYTF.

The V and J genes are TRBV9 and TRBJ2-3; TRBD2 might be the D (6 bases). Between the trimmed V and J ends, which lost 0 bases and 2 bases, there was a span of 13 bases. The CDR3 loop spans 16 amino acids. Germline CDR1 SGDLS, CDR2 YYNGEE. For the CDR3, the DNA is TGTGCCAGCAGCGTAGCGAGCGGAGGGATCACAGATACGCAGTATTTT. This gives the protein CASSVASGGITDTQYF.